This entry concerns a single T cell receptor beta chain. Its matching antigen is unknown. The entry originates in a study of graft-versus-host responses after intestinal transplantation. Study context: Anti-thymocyte globulin induction was given to all recipients, followed by tacrolimus and steroids for 2 to 3 years.

The V segment lost 9 bases and the J segment 4 bases; nucleotides outside the gene matches: 6. This CDR3 has 14 residues. Per the germline V gene, CDR1 is WNHNN and CDR2 is SYGVQD (reference sequence). Libraries were prepared by immunoSEQ multiplex PCR; TCRdb keeps only in-frame clonotypes and omits some of them. The table has about 130,000 clones, just over 90% seen once. Notes on the study in general: GvH clones surfaced in recipient marrow, some emerging earlier in ileum or blood. HvG clone declines early post-transplant were associated with peak circulating GvH levels.

The material sequenced was unstimulated CD4+ T cells sorted from spleen or lymph node cells, taken before intestinal transplant. The V and J genes are TRBV10-1 and TRBJ2-2; 9 bases line up with TRBD2. The clonotype was recovered from a human donor who received an intestinal transplant. In DNA form, the CDR3 reads TGCGCCAGTCGTGGAGCGGGGGGCACCGGGGAGCTGTTTTTT. As protein: CASRGAGGTGELFF.